The rows below give T cell receptor beta chains drawn from one sample of a study of OX40 agonist ivuxolimab in advanced cancers. TCRdb's table, derived via immunoSEQ multiplex PCR, lists solely in-frame clones and lacks some. Of about 54,000 clones in the sample, 91% were seen once. Source: CD4+ or CD8+ T cells sorted from blood, taken in a trial of the OX40 agonist ivuxolimab. These receptors originate from an adult with an advanced solid tumor such as melanoma, head and neck, liver or kidney cancer. Both conserved end residues are part of each CDR3. Each record gives: D gene, V gene, clone size, J gene, CDR3 DNA, CDR3 protein. A D gene is named only where the DNA matches it firmly. Some rows mark clone size as missing; the rest say once, few, many or name a class of expanded clone.

.,TRBV19,.,TRBJ1-5,TGTGCCAGTAGTACAGTCATCGATAGCAATCAGCCCCAGCATTTT,CASSTVIDSNQPQHF
TRBD1,TRBV5-1,.,TRBJ1-2,TGCGCCAGCAGCTCATCCCCCCGGACAGGGCAGAACTATGGCTACACCTTC,CASSSSPRTGQNYGYTF
TRBD1,TRBV4-1,.,TRBJ1-1,TGCGCCAGCAGCCAAGACAGGGGGATCACTGAAGCTTTCTTT,CASSQDRGITEAFF
.,TRBV7-9,.,TRBJ2-5,TGTGCCAGCAGCTTAGGGGACCAAGAGACCCAGTACTTC,CASSLGDQETQYF
.,TRBV2,.,TRBJ2-5,TGTGCCAGCAGTGAGGAGACCCAGTACTTC,CASSEETQYF
TRBD2,TRBV5-6,once,TRBJ2-7,TGTGCCAGCAGACTAGCGGGAGCACCAGTCCACGAGCAGTACTTC,CASRLAGAPVHEQYF
.,TRBV19,.,TRBJ2-7,TGTGCCAGTAGTATCCAGGGGCCCTCCTACGAGCAGTACTTC,CASSIQGPSYEQYF
.,TRBV28,.,TRBJ2-3,TGTGCCAGCAGTCCGATGCCGGGCACAGATACGCAGTATTTT,CASSPMPGTDTQYF
.,TRBV6-5,.,TRBJ2-2,TGTGCCAGCAGTTACGGACTAAACACCGGGGAGCTGTTTTTT,CASSYGLNTGELFF
.,TRBV6-6,.,TRBJ2-2,TGTGCCAGCAGTTACTCGGGGTACACCGGGGAGCTGTTTTTT,CASSYSGYTGELFF
TRBD2,TRBV6-5,.,TRBJ2-7,TGTGCCAGCAGCACCGGTGGGGGGGGCGAGCAGTACTTC,CASSTGGGGEQYF
TRBD1,TRBV9,.,TRBJ2-7,TGTGCCAGCAGCGCATCAGGGGGCGCAGGGGACGAGCAGTACTTC,CASSASGGAGDEQYF
.,TRBV6-5,.,TRBJ1-1,TGTGCCAGCAGTTACATTCAGGGAACTGAAGCTTTCTTT,CASSYIQGTEAFF
TRBD2,TRBV9,.,TRBJ2-1,TGTGCCAGCAGCTACGGGACTAGCGGTATGGAGCAGTTCTTC,CASSYGTSGMEQFF
.,TRBV13,.,TRBJ1-3,TGTGCCAGCAGCTCCGAGGGGGGCCACTCTGGAAACACCATATATTTT,CASSSEGGHSGNTIYF
.,TRBV27,.,TRBJ1-5,TGTGCCAGCAGTTTAAGAGGGCAGGCCAATCAGCCCCAGCATTTT,CASSLRGQANQPQHF
TRBD1,TRBV7-6,.,TRBJ2-1,TGTGCCAGCAGCTCCCGGGACAGGCTAAATGAGCAGTTCTTC,CASSSRDRLNEQFF
.,TRBV27,once,TRBJ2-1,TGTGCCAGCAGTTTCGGAGGCAATGAGCAGTTCTTC,CASSFGGNEQFF
.,TRBV21-1,.,TRBJ1-1,TGTGCCAGCATCCAGGACGTCTCGAACACTGAAGCTTTCTTT,CASIQDVSNTEAFF
.,TRBV6-5,.,TRBJ1-1,TGTGCCAGCAGTTACTACCGGCAGGACACTGAAGCTTTCTTT,CASSYYRQDTEAFF
TRBD1,TRBV11-1,.,TRBJ1-2,TGTGCCAGCAGCTGGACAGGATCCAACTATGGCTACACCTTC,CASSWTGSNYGYTF
.,TRBV7-9,.,TRBJ1-5,TGTGCCAGCAGCTTAGGGCAGGGGAATCAGCCCCAGCATTTT,CASSLGQGNQPQHF
.,TRBV2,.,TRBJ2-6,TGTGCCAGCAGTGAAACTAGGCTCTCTGGGGCCAACGTCCTGACTTTC,CASSETRLSGANVLTF
.,TRBV6-6,.,TRBJ1-5,TGTGCCAGCAGTCCCCCGGGGAGCCACTCCGATCAGCCCCAGCATTTT,CASSPPGSHSDQPQHF
.,TRBV9,.,TRBJ1-1,TGTGCCAGCAGCGTAGCTGCAGGGGTGAACACTGAAGCTTTCTTT,CASSVAAGVNTEAFF
TRBD1,TRBV19,.,TRBJ2-1,TGTGCCAGCACTCCGGGACAGTCATACAATGAGCAGTTCTTC,CASTPGQSYNEQFF
.,TRBV5-1,once,TRBJ1-2,TGCGCCAGCAGAGCCTTGGTACGGGCTCCTAACTATGGCTACACCTTC,CASRALVRAPNYGYTF
.,TRBV19,.,TRBJ2-1,TGTGCCAGTACCGAGACCCGGAGCTCCTACAATGAGCAGTTCTTC,CASTETRSSYNEQFF
TRBD1,TRBV30,.,TRBJ2-2,TGTGCCGGAAAAGACAGGGGGAGGAACACCGGGGAGCTGTTTTTT,CAGKDRGRNTGELFF
.,TRBV13,.,TRBJ2-2,TGTGCCAGCAGCTCACAGGGTTGGCGCACCGGGGAGCTGTTTTTT,CASSSQGWRTGELFF
.,TRBV29-1,few,TRBJ1-1,TGCAGCGCTGAAGGAAGGGAGAACACTGAAGCTTTCTTT,CSAEGRENTEAFF
.,TRBV4-1,.,TRBJ2-7,TGCGCCAGCAGCCTCGCGGGACCCTACGAGCAGTACTTC,CASSLAGPYEQYF
.,TRBV25-1,.,TRBJ1-1,TGTGCCAGCAGTGTTACAGGGCGCGCTTTCTTT,CASSVTGRAFF
.,TRBV4-3,.,TRBJ2-7,TGCGCCAGCAGCTACGGACCGCCGTTCTCCTACGAGCAGTACTTC,CASSYGPPFSYEQYF
.,TRBV4-1,.,TRBJ2-7,TGCGCCAGCAGCCAAGATTCCTACGAGCAGTACTTC,CASSQDSYEQYF
.,TRBV15,few,TRBJ2-2,TGTGCCACCAAATCCGCGAACACCGGGGAGCTGTTTTTT,CATKSANTGELFF
.,TRBV14,.,TRBJ1-1,TGTGCCAGCAGCCAAGATGTGGGGGGAGGGACTGAAGCTTTCTTT,CASSQDVGGGTEAFF
.,TRBV6-6,.,TRBJ2-7,TGTGCCAGCAGTTACTCGGACATCTACGAGCAGTACTTC,CASSYSDIYEQYF
.,TRBV18,.,TRBJ2-7,TGTGCCAGCTCACCAAGTACAGGGCCTAAGTACTACGAGCAGTACTTC,CASSPSTGPKYYEQYF
TRBD2,TRBV4-2,.,TRBJ2-1,TGTGCCAGCAGCCACTCTAGCGGGAGGGGCTTCTACAATGAGCAGTTCTTC,CASSHSSGRGFYNEQFF
.,TRBV27,.,TRBJ1-5,TGTGCCAGCAGTTTTGGTAGGAATCAGCCCCAGCATTTT,CASSFGRNQPQHF
.,TRBV30,few,TRBJ1-1,TGTGCCTCCGGGGACGGCACTGAAGCTTTCTTT,CASGDGTEAFF
.,TRBV7-8,.,TRBJ1-2,TGTGCCAGCAGCTTAGGGGGAACGGCCTATGGCTACACCTTC,CASSLGGTAYGYTF
TRBD2,TRBV7-8,once,TRBJ2-5,TGTGCCAGCAGCCTCTTTGGCGGGGGTGGAGAGACCCAGTACTTC,CASSLFGGGGETQYF
TRBD1,TRBV15,.,TRBJ2-5,TGTGCCACCAGCCTCCGGGACAGGGTCGAGACCCAGTACTTC,CATSLRDRVETQYF
.,TRBV4-3,.,TRBJ2-2,TGCGCCAGCAGCAAGATAGTAGTGAACACCGGGGAGCTGTTTTTT,CASSKIVVNTGELFF
.,TRBV27,.,TRBJ2-7,TGTGCCAGCAGTTTAGGCTACGAGCAGTACTTC,CASSLGYEQYF
TRBD2,TRBV5-4,.,TRBJ2-1,TGTGCCAGCGTCGGACTAGCGGATAATGAGCAGTTCTTC,CASVGLADNEQFF
.,TRBV4-1,.,TRBJ2-7,TGCGCCAGCAGCCTCGACAGCCTCTCCTACGAGCAGTACTTC,CASSLDSLSYEQYF
.,TRBV7-7,.,TRBJ1-4,TGTGCTAGCAGCCCAGGGGTGCTGCGAAATGAAAAACTGTTTTTT,CASSPGVLRNEKLFF
.,TRBV7-9,.,TRBJ2-7,TGTGCCAGCAGCTTAGAAGCGGGCAGGCACTCCTACGAGCAGTACTTC,CASSLEAGRHSYEQYF
TRBD2,TRBV11-2,.,TRBJ2-1,TGTGCCAGCAGCTTAGTAACTAGCGCCAAATGGGGTGAGCAGTTCTTC,CASSLVTSAKWGEQFF
.,TRBV11-2,.,TRBJ2-5,TGTGCCAGCAGCTTAGTAGACAGGGAGGAAGAGACCCAGTACTTC,CASSLVDREEETQYF
.,TRBV6-5,.,TRBJ1-2,TGTGCCAGCAAAACTTATCCGGGTGGCTACACCTTC,CASKTYPGGYTF
.,TRBV6-5,once,TRBJ1-1,TGTGCCAGCAATAATCAGGGATCCACTGAAGCTTTCTTT,CASNNQGSTEAFF
.,TRBV4-1,.,TRBJ1-5,TGCGCCAGCAGCCAAGAACCTATGGCCCCACAGATCTGGACCCAGCATTTT,CASSQEPMAPQIWTQHF
TRBD1,TRBV10-3,.,TRBJ2-7,TGTGCCACCGCCGGGACAGAAGGTTCCTACGAGCAGTACTTC,CATAGTEGSYEQYF
.,TRBV7-9,.,TRBJ1-1,TGTGCCAGCAGCTCGGACGAGGTGACTGAAGCTTTCTTT,CASSSDEVTEAFF
TRBD1,TRBV18,.,TRBJ1-2,TGTGCCAGCTCACCACCGCCGGGGACAGGGGGCGGCTATGGCTACACCTTC,CASSPPPGTGGGYGYTF
.,TRBV27,.,TRBJ2-7,TGTGCCAGCAGTCCCGTTAGCCGACATTCCTACGAGCAGTACTTC,CASSPVSRHSYEQYF